In this sample, the clone carrying this TCR beta chain turned up a few times. Its matching antigen is unknown. This sample was included in a study of T cells in Graves' hyperthyroidism and ophthalmopathy. General study findings and limits: Researchers found most expanded thyroid clonotypes above 0.001 in blood as well.

The CDR3 regions of TCR beta were amplified from RNA transcripts. TCR CDR3 underwent first-round RT-PCR with the HTBI primer set. TCRdb used MiXCR to reprocess the multiplex PCR reads, holding one entry per CDR3 protein. Here the sample spans about 620,000 distinct CDR3 sequences, 15% to 20% being singletons. Graves' hyperthyroidism is called stable when ophthalmopathy does not progress within 18 months. The patients, who ranged from 18 to 65 in age, presented with newly diagnosed hyperthyroidism lasting under 2 months. The CDR3 covers 16 residues. The V gene's germline CDR1 is LGHDT and CDR2 YNNKEL (reference sequence). V lost 4 bases and J lost 4, with 14 bases in between.

V is TRBV3-1 and J is TRBJ2-6, with TRBD2 as a possible D gene (6 bases). The specimen was blood. This clonotype originated in a woman in her thirties with Graves' hyperthyroidism. CDR3 sequence (DNA): TGTGCCAGCAGCCTGGGGACTGTCACAGGGGCCAACGTCCTGACTTTC. Translated, it gives CASSLGTVTGANVLTF.